This T cell receptor (beta chain) is drawn from a study of T cells in localized non-small cell lung cancer. The repertoire was sequenced with immunoSEQ multiplex PCR; TCRdb's copy has only in-frame clones and lacks some. The repertoire has 50,000 to 75,000 clones, roughly 90% of them found once; the top ten carry 15% to 20%. A note on this clone: Its specificity is not known.

Whole-study results and caveats: Of the top 100 tumor clones, median around 62 were in adjacent lung, approximately 29 among its top 100.

The germline gives CDR1 DFQATT, CDR2 SNEGSKA (reference sequence). V was clipped by 3 bases and J by 7 bases, with 7 bases between them. CDR3 length: 11 residues. The sequence came from a man aged 40 to 70 with stage I lung adenocarcinoma. The chain recombines TRBV20-1 with TRBJ2-1; D unresolved. Sample: peripheral blood, taken before any cancer treatment. CDR3 region: CSARGMNEQFF. In nucleotides, the CDR3 is TGCAGTGCTAGGGGTATGAATGAGCAGTTCTTC.